The present T cell receptor beta chain was sequenced within a study of CD8 T cells in ankylosing spondylitis. Germline V lookup: CDR1 MNHEY, CDR2 SVGAGI. Trimming stripped 4 bases from V and 8 bases from J, with 11 bases between. The CDR3 is 12 amino acids. Study-wide results and limits: Characteristic, it appeared, of ankylosing spondylitis blood was a TCR beta motif of about eight highly homologous variants. The authors reported significant enrichment of disease-linked clones in matched ankylosing spondylitis synovial fluid. Prior literature has documented some motif variants in synovial fluid and blood from reactive arthritis. Disease-linked clones had a CD8+ phenotype and relatively low frequency in peripheral blood.

This clonotype was picked up many times. Antigen specificity is unknown. The authors made TCR beta libraries by quantitative 5'-RACE with molecular barcodes. Each CDR3 protein is one row after TCRdb ran MiXCR on the 5' RACE reads. The table includes more than 650,000 distinct CDR3 sequences, roughly 10% detected once. This chain connects TRBV6-5 to TRBJ1-1; D might be TRBD1 (6 bases). Material: blood, either unsorted or a sorted T cell fraction (not recorded which). This sequence originates from a male donor with ankylosing spondylitis. The CDR3 sequence: CASSSFDREAFF. For the CDR3, the DNA is TGTGCCAGCAGTTCCTTCGACAGGGAAGCTTTCTTT.